This T cell receptor (beta chain) comes out of a study of CD8 T cells in Susac syndrome. RNA was extracted with the RNeasy kit, and a quantity of roughly 0.45 to 1 ug was reverse transcribed using random hexamers. TCRdb re-called the immunoSEQ multiplex PCR reads through MiXCR, storing one row per CDR3 protein. This table holds 70,000 to 95,000 distinct CDR3 sequences, around 94% found once. This CDR3 region has 13 residues. Trimming took 1 base from V and 12 from J; bases not matched to a gene: 3. Germline V gives CDR1 SGHVS, CDR2 FQNEAQ. The TCR sequence derives from a human donor with Susac syndrome. Sample: CD8+ T cells from PBMCs. The rearrangement links TRBV7-8 to TRBJ1-4; the match to TRBD1 covers 9 bases. CDR3 protein: CASSLEGQGELFF. The DNA of the CDR3 is TGTGCCAGCAGCTTAGAGGGACAGGGAGAACTGTTTTTT.